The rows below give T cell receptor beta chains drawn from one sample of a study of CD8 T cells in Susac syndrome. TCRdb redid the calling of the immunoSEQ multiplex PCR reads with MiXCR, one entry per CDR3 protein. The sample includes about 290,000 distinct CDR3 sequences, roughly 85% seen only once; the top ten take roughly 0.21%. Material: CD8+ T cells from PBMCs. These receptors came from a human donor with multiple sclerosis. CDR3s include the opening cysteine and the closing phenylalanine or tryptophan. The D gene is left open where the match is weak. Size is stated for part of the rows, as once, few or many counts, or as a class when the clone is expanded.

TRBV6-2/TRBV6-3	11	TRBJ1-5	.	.	CASSYPAAQHF	TGTGCCAGCAGTTACCCGGCAGCCCAGCATTTT
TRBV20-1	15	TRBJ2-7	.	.	CSARDRDIITYEQYF	TGCAGTGCTAGAGATCGGGACATAATTACCTACGAGCAGTACTTC
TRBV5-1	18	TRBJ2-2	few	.	CASSLVSGRRFDTGELFF	TGCGCCAGCAGCTTGGTGTCGGGCAGGCGTTTCGACACCGGGGAGCTGTTTTTT
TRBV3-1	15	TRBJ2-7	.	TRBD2	CASSQQAGVAYEQYF	TGTGCCAGCAGCCAACAAGCGGGAGTAGCCTACGAGCAGTACTTC
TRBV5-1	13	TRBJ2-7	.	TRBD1	CASSWTGGYEQYF	TGTGCCAGCAGCTGGACAGGGGGCTACGAGCAGTACTTC
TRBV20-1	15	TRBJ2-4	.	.	CSARERRGPKNIQYF	TGCAGTGCTAGAGAGCGAAGGGGACCCAAAAACATTCAGTACTTC
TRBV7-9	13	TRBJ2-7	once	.	CASSLVQHYEQYF	TGTGCCAGCAGCTTAGTTCAACACTACGAGCAGTACTTC
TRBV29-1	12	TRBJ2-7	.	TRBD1	CSVTGVSYEQYF	TGCAGCGTAACAGGGGTCTCCTACGAGCAGTACTTC
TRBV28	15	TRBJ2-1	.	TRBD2	CASSLGGDLYNEQFF	TGTGCCAGCAGTTTAGGGGGGGACCTATACAATGAGCAGTTCTTC
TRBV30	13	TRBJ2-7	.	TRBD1	CAWSVTGPLSPYF	TGTGCCTGGAGTGTGACAGGGCCTCTTTCGCCGTACTTC
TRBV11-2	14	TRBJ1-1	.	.	CASSSPFYNTEAFF	TGTGCCAGCAGCTCCCCCTTCTATAACACTGAAGCTTTCTTT
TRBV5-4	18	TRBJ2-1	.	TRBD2	CASSQLLAGGPGDNEQFF	TGTGCCAGCAGCCAGTTACTAGCGGGAGGGCCGGGGGACAATGAGCAGTTCTTC
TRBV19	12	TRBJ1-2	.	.	CASSPGYYGYTF	TGTGCCTCATCTCCAGGGTATTATGGCTACACCTTC
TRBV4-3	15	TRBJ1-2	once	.	CASSPLWVGYYGYTF	TGCGCCAGCAGTCCTCTTTGGGTAGGGTACTATGGCTACACCTTC